Sequencing of this T cell receptor (beta chain) was carried out in a study of cytomegalovirus exposure and HLA in healthy donors. Overall study: Approximately 85 million unique TCRs from HLA-typed donors were held in an early data release.

Both 60 Vbeta primers and 13 Jbeta primers went into the PCR. The table came from immunoSEQ multiplex PCR; TCRdb's copy has only in-frame clones and leaves some out. This table holds approximately 170,000 clones, roughly 80% found once. This clone has only one observation. Its target is not known. Germline V gives CDR1 SGHTS, CDR2 YDEGEE. Trimming cost V 5 bases and J 5 bases; bases outside gene matches: 17. The CDR3 sequence is 17 residues long. Study-wide results and limits: Accounts indicate the classifier identified cytomegalovirus status with strong specificity and sensitivity. A later analysis linked a missense DCLRE1C variant to TCR beta V- and J-gene trimming.

Sequencing was performed on PBMCs. The sequence was collected from a woman younger than 30 in good health and CMV-seronegative. The chain carries TRBV5-8 and TRBJ2-5; TRBD1 aligns across 8 bases. The CDR3 DNA follows: TGTGCCAGCAGTCAGGGGGCGACTTTCCGCAGCCAGGAGACCCAGTACTTC. It specifies CASSQGATFRSQETQYF.